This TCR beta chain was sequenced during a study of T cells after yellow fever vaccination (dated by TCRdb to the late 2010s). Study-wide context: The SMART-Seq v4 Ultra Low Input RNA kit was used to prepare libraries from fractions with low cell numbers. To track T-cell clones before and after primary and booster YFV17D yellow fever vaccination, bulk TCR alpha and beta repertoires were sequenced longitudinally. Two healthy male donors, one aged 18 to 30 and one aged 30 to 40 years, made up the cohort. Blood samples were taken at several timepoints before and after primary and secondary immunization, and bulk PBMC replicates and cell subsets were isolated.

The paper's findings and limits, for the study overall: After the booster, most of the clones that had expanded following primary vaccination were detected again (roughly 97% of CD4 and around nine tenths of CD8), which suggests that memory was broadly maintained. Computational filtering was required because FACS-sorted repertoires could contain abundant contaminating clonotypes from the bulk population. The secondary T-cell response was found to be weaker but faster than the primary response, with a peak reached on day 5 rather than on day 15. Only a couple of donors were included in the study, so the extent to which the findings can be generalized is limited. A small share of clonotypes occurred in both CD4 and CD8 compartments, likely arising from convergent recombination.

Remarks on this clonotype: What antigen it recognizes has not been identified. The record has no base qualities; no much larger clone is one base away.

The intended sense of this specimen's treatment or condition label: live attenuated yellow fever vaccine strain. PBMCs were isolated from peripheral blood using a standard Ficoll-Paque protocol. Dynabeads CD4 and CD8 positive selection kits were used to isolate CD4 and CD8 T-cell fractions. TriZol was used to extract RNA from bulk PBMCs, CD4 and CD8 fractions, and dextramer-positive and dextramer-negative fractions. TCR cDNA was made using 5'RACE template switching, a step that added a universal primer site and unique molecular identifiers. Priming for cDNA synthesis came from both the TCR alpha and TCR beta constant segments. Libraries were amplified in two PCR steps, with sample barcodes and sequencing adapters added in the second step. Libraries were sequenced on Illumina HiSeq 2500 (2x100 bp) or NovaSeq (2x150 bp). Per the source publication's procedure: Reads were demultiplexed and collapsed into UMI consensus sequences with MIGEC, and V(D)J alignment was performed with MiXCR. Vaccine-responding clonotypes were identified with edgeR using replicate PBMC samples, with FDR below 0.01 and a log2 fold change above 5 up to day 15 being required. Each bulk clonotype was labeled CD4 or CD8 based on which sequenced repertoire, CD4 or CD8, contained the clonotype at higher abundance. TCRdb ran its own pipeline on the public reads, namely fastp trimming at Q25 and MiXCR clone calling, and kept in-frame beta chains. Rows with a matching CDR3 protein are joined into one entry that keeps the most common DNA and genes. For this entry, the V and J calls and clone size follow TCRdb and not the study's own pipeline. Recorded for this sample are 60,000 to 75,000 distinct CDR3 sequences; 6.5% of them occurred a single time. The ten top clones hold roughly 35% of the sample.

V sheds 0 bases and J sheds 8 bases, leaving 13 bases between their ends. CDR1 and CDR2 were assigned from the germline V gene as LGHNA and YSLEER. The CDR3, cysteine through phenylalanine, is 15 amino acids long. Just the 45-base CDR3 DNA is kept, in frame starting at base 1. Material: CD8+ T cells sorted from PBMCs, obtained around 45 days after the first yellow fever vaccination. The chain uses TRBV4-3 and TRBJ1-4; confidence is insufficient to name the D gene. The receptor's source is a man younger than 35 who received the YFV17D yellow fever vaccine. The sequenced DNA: TGCGCCAGCAGCCAAGATCGAGGCTTCAGAGAAAAACTGTTTTTT. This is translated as CASSQDRGFREKLFF.